The T cell receptor (beta chain) described here comes from a study of shared clonotypes between healthy human individuals. Background on the study: The study used three CD4 naive, three CD4 memory, two CD8 naive and one CD8 memory plate per donor. Study-level points and caveats: Clonotypes which were not shared had lower generation probabilities than clonotypes that all four donors shared. Expectations were that clonotype sharing among donors would be affected by sequencing depth.

The CDR3 is 16 amino acids. Germline values: CDR1 SEHNR, CDR2 FQNEAQ (reference sequence). Unmatched junction bases numbered 11, after V lost 4 bases and J lost 5 bases. As regards this clone: What it binds is not known.

Sequenced by immunoSEQ multiplex PCR; TCRdb stores in-frame clones only, minus some. The sample consists of approximately 530,000 clones, 90% to 97% of them appearing once. This chain links TRBV7-9 with TRBJ1-1, with TRBD1 identical over 9 bases. The sequencing sample was made of naive CD4+ T cells sorted from blood. The subset was: CD45RA+ positively selected. The receptor was derived from a woman aged 25-40 years in good health. CDR3 residues: CASSSPPDRGETEAFF. The CDR3 DNA is TGTGCCAGCAGCTCACCCCCGGACAGGGGAGAAACTGAAGCTTTCTTT.